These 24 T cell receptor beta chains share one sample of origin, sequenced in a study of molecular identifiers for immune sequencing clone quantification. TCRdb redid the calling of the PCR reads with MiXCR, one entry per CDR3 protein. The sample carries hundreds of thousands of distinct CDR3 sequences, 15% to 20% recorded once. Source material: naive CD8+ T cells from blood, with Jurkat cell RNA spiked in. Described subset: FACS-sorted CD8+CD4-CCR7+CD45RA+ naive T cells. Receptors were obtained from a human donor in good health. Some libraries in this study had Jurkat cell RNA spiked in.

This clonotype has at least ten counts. The CDR3 bases are TGCAGCGTTAGGCAGGGGGGCGACTATGGCTACACCTTC. This codes for CSVRQGGDYGYTF. The chain uses TRBV29-1 and TRBJ1-2; 7 positions agree with TRBD1. Germline V CDR1 and CDR2: SQVTM, ANQGSEA. Losses at the gene ends were 5 bases for V and 3 bases for J; bases not matched to a gene: 6. The CDR3 is 13 amino acids.

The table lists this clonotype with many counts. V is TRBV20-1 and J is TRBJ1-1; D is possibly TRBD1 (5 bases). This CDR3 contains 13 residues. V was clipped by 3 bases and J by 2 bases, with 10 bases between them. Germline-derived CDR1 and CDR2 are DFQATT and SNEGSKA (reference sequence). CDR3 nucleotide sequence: TGCAGTGCTAGTCCTGACAGTAACACTGAAGCTTTCTTT. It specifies CSASPDSNTEAFF.

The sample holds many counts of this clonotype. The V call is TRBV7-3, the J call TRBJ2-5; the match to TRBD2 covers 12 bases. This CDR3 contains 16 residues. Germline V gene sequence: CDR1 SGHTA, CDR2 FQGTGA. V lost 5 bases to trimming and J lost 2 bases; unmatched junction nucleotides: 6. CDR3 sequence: CASSKGLAGRQETQYF. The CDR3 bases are TGTGCCAGCAGCAAAGGACTAGCGGGAAGACAAGAGACCCAGTACTTC.

The CDR3 DNA is TGTGCCAGCAGCCTCGGCCGGGACAGGGGCACAGATACGCAGTATTTT. Amino acids: CASSLGRDRGTDTQYF. This chain uses TRBV18 with TRBJ2-3, with TRBD1 matching over 9 bases. Germline-derived CDR1 and CDR2 are KGHSH and LQKENI. The CDR3 extends over 16 amino acids. J gave up 1 base and V 8 bases, and 10 bases lay outside the gene matches.

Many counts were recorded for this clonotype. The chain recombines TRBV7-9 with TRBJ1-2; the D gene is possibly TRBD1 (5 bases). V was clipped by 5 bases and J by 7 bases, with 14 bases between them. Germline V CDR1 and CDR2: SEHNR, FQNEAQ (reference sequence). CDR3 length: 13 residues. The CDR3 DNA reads TGTGCCAGCAGCCGGGACCCAAAACGTGGCTACACCTTC. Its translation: CASSRDPKRGYTF.

CDR3 DNA: TGTGCCAGCAGCTCATTTTCCGCCTCCTACAATGAGCAGTTCTTC. Translated: CASSSFSASYNEQFF. V gene TRBV9 combines with J gene TRBJ2-1, with D unclear. Germline CDR1 SGDLS, CDR2 YYNGEE. The CDR3 contains 15 residues. Trimming left V 4 bases short and J 0 bases short, with 11 bases between.

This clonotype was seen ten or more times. The CDR3 spells CASSHTNLYTEAFF. The CDR3, as DNA: TGTGCCAGCAGTCACACCAACCTCTACACTGAAGCTTTCTTT. The chain combines TRBV28 with TRBJ1-1, with D uncertain. V lost 5 bases, J lost 3 bases, and 13 bases lay in between. The CDR3 is 14 amino acids. Germline CDR1 and CDR2: MDHEN and SYDVKM.

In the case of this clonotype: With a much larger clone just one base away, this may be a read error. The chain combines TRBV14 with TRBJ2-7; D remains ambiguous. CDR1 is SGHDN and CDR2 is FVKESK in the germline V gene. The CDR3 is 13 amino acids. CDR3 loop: CASNQGFSYEQYF. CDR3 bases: TGTGCCAGCAACCAAGGGTTCTCCTACGAGCAGTACTTC.

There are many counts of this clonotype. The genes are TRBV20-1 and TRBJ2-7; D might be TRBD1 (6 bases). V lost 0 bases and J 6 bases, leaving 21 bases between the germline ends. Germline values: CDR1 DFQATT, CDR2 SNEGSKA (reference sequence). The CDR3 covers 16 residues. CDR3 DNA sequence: TGCAGTGCTAGAGATGAGGGCCGGGACACCGTTTTCGAGCAGTACTTC. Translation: CSARDEGRDTVFEQYF.

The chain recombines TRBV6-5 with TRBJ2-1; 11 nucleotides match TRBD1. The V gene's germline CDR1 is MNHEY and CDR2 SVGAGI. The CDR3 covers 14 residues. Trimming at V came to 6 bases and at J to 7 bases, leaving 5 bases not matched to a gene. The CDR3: CASSWGTGGNEQFF. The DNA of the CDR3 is TGTGCCAGCAGCTGGGGGACAGGGGGTAATGAGCAGTTCTTC.

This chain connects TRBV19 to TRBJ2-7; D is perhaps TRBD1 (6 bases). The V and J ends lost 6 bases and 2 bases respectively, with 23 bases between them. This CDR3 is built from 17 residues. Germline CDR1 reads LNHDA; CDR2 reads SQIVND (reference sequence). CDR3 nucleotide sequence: TGTGCCAGTAGGGCCTCCGGGACACCGAGCTCCCCCTACGAGCAGTACTTC. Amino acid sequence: CASRASGTPSSPYEQYF. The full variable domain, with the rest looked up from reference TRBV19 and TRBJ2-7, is DGGITQSPKYLFRKEGQNVTLSCEQNLNHDAMYWYRQDPGQGLRLIYYSQIVNDFQKGDIAEGYSVSREKKESFPLTVTSAQKNPTAFYLCASRASGTPSSPYEQYFGPGTRLTVT.

CDR3 nucleotide sequence: TGTGCCAGCAGCTTACCGACCGGACTAGCGGGAGAGGGGGAGCTCACAGATACGCAGCATTTT. Its translation: CASSLPTGLAGEGELTDTQHF. V gene TRBV7-6 combines with J gene TRBJ2-3; D possibly corresponds to TRBD1 (6 bases). The J call is uncertain, as TRBJ1-5 better fits the DNA end. This CDR3 has 21 residues. Germline CDR1 and CDR2: SGHVS and FNYEAQ.

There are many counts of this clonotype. The CDR3, as DNA: TGTGCCATCAGCCCAGGACAGGGATACACTGAAGCTTTCTTT. Translated: CAISPGQGYTEAFF. V usage is TRBV10-3 and J usage is TRBJ1-1; 8 positions match TRBD1. The CDR3 has 14 residues. CDR1 is ENHRY, CDR2 SYGVKD, per germline. The J segment lost 3 bases and the V segment lost 6 bases, leaving 6 bases of the junction unmatched.

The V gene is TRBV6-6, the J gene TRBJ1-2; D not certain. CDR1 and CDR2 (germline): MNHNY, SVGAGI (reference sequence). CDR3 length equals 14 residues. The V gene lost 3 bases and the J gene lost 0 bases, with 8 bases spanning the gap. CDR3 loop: CASSYRAANYGYTF. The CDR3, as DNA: TGTGCCAGCAGTTATCGGGCAGCTAACTATGGCTACACCTTC.

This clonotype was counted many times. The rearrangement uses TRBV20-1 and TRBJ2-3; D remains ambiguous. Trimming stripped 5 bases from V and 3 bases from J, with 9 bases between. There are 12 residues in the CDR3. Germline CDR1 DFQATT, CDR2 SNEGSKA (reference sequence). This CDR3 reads CSAGFITDTQYF. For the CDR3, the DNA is TGCAGTGCTGGATTTATTACAGATACGCAGTATTTT.

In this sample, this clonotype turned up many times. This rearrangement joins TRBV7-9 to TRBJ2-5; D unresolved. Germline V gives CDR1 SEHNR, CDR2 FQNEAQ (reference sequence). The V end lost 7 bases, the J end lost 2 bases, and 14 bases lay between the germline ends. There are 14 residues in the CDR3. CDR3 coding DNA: TGTGCCAGCATGCTAGGTGGGGATCAAGAGACCCAGTACTTC. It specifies CASMLGGDQETQYF.

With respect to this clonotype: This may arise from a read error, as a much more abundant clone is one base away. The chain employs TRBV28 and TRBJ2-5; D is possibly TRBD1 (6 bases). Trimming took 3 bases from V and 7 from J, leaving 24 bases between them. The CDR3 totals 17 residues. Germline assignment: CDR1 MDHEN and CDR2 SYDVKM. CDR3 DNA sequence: TGTGCCAGCAGTTTCAAAGTCGGGGACAACCCCGATGGGACCCAGTACTTC. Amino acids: CASSFKVGDNPDGTQYF.

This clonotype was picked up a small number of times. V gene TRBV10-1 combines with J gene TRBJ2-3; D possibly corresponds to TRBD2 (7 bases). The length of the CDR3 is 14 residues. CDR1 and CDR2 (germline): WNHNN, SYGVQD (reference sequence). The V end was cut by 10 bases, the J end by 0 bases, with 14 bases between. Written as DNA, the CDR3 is TGCGCCATCTCCGCGGGGGCCAGCACAGATACGCAGTATTTT. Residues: CAISAGASTDTQYF.

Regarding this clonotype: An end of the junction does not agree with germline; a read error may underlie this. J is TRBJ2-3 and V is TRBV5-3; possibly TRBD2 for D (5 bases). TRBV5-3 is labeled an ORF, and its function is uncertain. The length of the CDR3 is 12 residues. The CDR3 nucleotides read TGTGCCAGCAGCTTGGAGGTGGATACGCTGTATTTT. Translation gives CASSLEVDTLYF.

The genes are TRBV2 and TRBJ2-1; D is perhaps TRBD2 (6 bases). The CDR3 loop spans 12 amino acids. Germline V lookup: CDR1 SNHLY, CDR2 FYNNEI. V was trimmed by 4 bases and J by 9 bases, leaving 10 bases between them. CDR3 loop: CASSGLVLEQFF. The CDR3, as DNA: TGTGCCAGCAGTGGACTAGTACTTGAGCAGTTCTTC.

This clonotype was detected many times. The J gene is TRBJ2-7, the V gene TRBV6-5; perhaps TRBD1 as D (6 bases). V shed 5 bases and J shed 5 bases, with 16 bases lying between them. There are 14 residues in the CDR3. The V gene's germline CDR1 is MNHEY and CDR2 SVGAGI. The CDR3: CASSQYKGHHEQYF. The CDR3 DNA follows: TGTGCCAGCAGTCAATATAAGGGACACCACGAGCAGTACTTC.

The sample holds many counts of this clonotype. The CDR3: CASSFVPIGYTF. CDR3 nucleotides: TGTGCCAGCAGCTTTGTCCCCATAGGCTACACCTTC. The chain employs TRBV7-2 and TRBJ1-2; no firm D call. The CDR3 loop spans 12 amino acids. CDR1 SGHTA and CDR2 FQGNSA come from the germline V gene. Between the trimmed V and J ends, which lost 3 bases and 8 bases, there was a span of 10 bases.

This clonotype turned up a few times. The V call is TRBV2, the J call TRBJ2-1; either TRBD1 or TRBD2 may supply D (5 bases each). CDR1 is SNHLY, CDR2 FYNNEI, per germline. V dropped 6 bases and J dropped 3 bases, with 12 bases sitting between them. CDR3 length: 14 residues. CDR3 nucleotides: TGTGCCAGCAGCGGGGCGCCCGACTACAATGAGCAGTTCTTC. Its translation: CASSGAPDYNEQFF.

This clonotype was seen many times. The CDR3 DNA follows: TGTGCCAGCTCACCATCCGGGACAGGGGGCACAGATACGCAGTATTTT. Its translation is CASSPSGTGGTDTQYF. The chain has TRBV18 and TRBJ2-3; 10 bases map to TRBD1. From germline, CDR1 is KGHSH and CDR2 LQKENI. The CDR3 length is 16 residues. With 2 bases clipped from V and 1 base from J, the junction kept 3 bases outside the gene matches.